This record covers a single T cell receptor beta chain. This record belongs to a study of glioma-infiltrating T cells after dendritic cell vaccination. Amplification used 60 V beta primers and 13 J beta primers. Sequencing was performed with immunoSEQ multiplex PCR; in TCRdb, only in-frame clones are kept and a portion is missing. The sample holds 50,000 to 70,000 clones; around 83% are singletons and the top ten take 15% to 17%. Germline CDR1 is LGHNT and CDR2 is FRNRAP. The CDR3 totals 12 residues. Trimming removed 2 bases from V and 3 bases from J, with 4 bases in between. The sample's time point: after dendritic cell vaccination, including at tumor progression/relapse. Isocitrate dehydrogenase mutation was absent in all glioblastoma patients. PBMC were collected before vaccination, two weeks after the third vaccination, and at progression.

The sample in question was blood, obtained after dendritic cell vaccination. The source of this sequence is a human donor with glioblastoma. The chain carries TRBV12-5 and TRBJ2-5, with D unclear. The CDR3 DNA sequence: TGTGCTAGTGGTTTGCGAGAAGAGACCCAGTACTTC. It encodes CASGLREETQYF.